This entry concerns a single T cell receptor (beta chain). The clone's antigen remains unknown. Base-call qualities are not available, and no considerably larger clone is one nucleotide away. These data are taken from a study of cytomegalovirus exposure and HLA in healthy donors (TCRdb year 2017). Study-level background: A later analysis indicated that the roughly 120 validation repertoires were generated on the platform also employed for the 650 to 850 repertoires of the first cohort. High-throughput TCR immunosequencing, statistical association of individual TCRs with disease status, and machine learning were combined to predict cytomegalovirus infection status. The study was designed to test whether signatures of past pathogen exposure could be identified by cataloging public T cell receptors. Along with the roughly 700-subject first cohort, a separate validation cohort of around 110 different subjects was used.

Receptor libraries were prepared by the immunoSEQ multiplex PCR assay. Under the source paper's analysis protocol: To diagnose cytomegalovirus status from the catalog of TCR beta chain sequences, a statistical classification framework was built. Here the immuneACCESS table is served through TCRdb, limited to in-frame sequences with V and J called. Missing clones are a known gap in these copies; in checked studies unresolved V genes cover under half, and the rest lacks a known reason. V and J calls and clone size come straight from that table; D and trimming were deduced from the DNA. This sample comprises about 360,000 clones, 86% of them detected only once. The ten largest clones take up around 0.8% of the sample. The donors belonged to the validation cohort of about 110 subjects, which was separate from the roughly 700-subject first cohort. V loses 5 bases, J loses 6 bases, and the germline ends lie 20 bases apart. CDR1 and CDR2, looked up from the germline V gene (reference sequence), are SEHNR and FQNEAQ. The CDR3 covers 16 residues, taking in both the cysteine and the phenylalanine. The CDR3 DNA has 48 bases and is translated from base 1.

Here is what the overall study found, with its caveats: The classifier was reported to diagnose cytomegalovirus status with high specificity and sensitivity in both the original and validation cohorts. Across donors, most TCR sequences were observed very rarely, whereas some public TCRs were present in many individuals. Of the cluster scores, 94% were above 0 in a later analysis, which found that TCRs clustered in the first cohort also tended to co-occur in the roughly 130 validation repertoires. A few of the identified cytomegalovirus-associated TCR beta chains were confirmed in vitro to be specific for cytomegalovirus antigens. In the study, some 160 TCR beta chains were listed as associated with cytomegalovirus. A later analysis had no HLA typing for the validation cohort, so co-occurrence there was scored across all 130 or so repertoires. The authors suggested that the approach could potentially be generalized to other disease states and immunological phenotypes.

The sample comprised PBMCs. The sequence came from a woman between 18 and 29 years old in good health and CMV-seronegative. The sequence is built from TRBV7-9 and TRBJ2-1; the D gene is possibly TRBD2, with 5 bases matching. The CDR3 protein: CASSAPPGKVGNEQFF. The nucleotide sequence is given as TGTGCCAGCAGCGCCCCCCCCGGGAAGGTGGGCAATGAGCAGTTCTTC.